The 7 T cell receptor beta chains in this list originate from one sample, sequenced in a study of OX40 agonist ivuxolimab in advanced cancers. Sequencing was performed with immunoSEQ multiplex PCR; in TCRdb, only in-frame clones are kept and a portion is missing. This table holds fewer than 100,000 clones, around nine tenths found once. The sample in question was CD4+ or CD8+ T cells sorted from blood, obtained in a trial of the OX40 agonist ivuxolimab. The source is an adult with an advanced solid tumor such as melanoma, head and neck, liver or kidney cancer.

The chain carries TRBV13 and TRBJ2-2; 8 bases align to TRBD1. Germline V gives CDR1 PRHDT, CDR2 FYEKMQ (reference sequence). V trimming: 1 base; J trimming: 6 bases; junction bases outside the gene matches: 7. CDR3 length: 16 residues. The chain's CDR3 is CASSLDGTGPPGELFF. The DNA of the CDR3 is TGTGCCAGCAGCTTAGACGGGACAGGTCCCCCCGGGGAGCTGTTTTTT.

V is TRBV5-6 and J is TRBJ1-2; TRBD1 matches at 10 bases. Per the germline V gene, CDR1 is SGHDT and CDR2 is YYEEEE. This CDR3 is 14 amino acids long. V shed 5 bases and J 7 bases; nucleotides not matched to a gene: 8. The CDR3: CASSLPGQGGGYTF. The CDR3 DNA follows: TGTGCCAGCAGTCTGCCCGGACAGGGGGGTGGCTACACCTTC. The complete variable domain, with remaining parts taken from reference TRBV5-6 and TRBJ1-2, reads DAGVTQSPTHLIKTRGQQVTLRCSPKSGHDTVSWYQQALGQGPQFIFQYYEEEERQRGNFPDRFSGHQFPNYSSELNVNALLLGDSALYLCASSLPGQGGGYTFGSGTRLTVV.

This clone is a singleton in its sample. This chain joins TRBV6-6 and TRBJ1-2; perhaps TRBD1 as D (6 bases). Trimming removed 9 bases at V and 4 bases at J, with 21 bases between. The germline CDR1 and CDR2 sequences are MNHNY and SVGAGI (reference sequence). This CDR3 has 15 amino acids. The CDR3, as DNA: TGTGCCAGTGCGGGGGGCCCCGCTCTGACCTATGGCTACACCTTC. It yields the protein CASAGGPALTYGYTF.

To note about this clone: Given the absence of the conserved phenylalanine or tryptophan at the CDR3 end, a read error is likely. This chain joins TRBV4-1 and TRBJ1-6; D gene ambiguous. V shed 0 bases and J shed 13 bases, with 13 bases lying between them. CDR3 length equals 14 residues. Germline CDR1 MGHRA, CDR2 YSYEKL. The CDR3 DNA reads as TGCGCCAGCAGCCAAGAGGCTGGAGCTCGGCCCCTCCACCTT. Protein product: CASSQEAGARPLHL.

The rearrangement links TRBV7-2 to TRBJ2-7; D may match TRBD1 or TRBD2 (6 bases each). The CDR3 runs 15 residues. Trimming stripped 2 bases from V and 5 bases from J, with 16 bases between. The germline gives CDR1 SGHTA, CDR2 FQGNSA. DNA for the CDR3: TGTGCCAGCAGCTTAAGTCCGGGGGCGCGAGACGAGCAGTACTTC. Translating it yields CASSLSPGARDEQYF.

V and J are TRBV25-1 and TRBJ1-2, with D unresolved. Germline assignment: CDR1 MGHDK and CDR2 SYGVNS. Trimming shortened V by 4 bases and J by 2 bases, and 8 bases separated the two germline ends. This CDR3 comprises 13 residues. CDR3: CASSAQENYGYTF. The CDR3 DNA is TGTGCCAGCAGTGCCCAGGAGAACTATGGCTACACCTTC.

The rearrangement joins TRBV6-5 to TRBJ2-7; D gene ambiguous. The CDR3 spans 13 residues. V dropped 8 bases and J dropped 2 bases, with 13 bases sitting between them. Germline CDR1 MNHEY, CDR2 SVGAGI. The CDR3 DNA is TGTGCCAGCTTCGGTCGGTCTACCTACGAGCAGTACTTC. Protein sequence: CASFGRSTYEQYF.